The entry below gives a single TCR beta chain sequence along with its context. Antigen: not known. The CDR3 extends over 15 amino acids. Germline CDR1 and CDR2: MNHEY and SVGAGI. The V segment lost 8 bases and the J segment 2 bases; nucleotides outside the gene matches: 9. The data are from a study of cytomegalovirus exposure and HLA in healthy donors. The study, taken as a whole, reports: Researchers reported that a few CMV-associated chains were confirmed in vitro as CMV antigen-specific. In terms of immune exposure information, only CMV serostatus was available. For most TCR beta V segments, an earlier analysis put the productive rate at about 90% or about 30% of the time. Cytomegalovirus association was assigned to over 150 TCR beta chains.

The PCR used 60 Vbeta and 13 Jbeta primers. Method: immunoSEQ multiplex PCR; TCRdb's copy keeps in-frame clones and lacks some. The profile shows fewer than 150,000 clones, around 85% of them singletons. The V call is TRBV6-5, the J call TRBJ2-7, with 10 nucleotides matching TRBD2. This TCR derives from a female donor in good health and CMV-seronegative. Sequencing was performed on PBMCs. CDR3 in DNA: TGTGCCAGCTTCACCTTAGCGGGAGGAGCCTACGAGCAGTACTTC. Encoded protein: CASFTLAGGAYEQYF.